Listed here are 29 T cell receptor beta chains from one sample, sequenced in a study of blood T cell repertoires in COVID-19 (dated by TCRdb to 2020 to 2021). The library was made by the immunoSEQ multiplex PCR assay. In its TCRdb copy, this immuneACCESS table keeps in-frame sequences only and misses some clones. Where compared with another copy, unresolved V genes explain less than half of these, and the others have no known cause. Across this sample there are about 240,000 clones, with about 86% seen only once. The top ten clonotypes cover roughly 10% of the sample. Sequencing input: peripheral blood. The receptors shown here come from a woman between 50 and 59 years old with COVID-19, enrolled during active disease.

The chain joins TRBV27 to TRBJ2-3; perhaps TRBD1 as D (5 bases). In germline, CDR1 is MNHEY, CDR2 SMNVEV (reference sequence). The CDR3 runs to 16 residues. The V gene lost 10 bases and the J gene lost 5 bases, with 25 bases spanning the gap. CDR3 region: CATAFFDGQDRDTQYF. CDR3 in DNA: TGTGCCACCGCCTTTTTCGACGGTCAAGACAGAGATACGCAGTATTTT.

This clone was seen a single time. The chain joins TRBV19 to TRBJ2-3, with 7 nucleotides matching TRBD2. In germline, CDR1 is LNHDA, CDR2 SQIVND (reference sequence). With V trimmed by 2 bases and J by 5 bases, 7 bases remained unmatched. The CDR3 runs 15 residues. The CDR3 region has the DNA TGTGCCAGTAGTATATATACGGGAGGTGGAGATACGCAGTATTTT. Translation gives CASSIYTGGGDTQYF.

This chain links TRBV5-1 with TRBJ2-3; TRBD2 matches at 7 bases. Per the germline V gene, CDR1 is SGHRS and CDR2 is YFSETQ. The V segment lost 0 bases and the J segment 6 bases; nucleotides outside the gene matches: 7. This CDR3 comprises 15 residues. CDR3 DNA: TGCGCCAGCAGCTTGGGGCGAGGGAGGGTGGATACGCAGTATTTT. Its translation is CASSLGRGRVDTQYF.

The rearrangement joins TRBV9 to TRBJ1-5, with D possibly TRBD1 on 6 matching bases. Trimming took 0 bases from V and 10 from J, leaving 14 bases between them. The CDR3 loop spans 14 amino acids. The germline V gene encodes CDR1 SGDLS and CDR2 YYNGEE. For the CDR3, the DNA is TGTGCCAGCAGCGTAGGGGTCGTGGACAGCCCCCAGCATTTT. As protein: CASSVGVVDSPQHF.

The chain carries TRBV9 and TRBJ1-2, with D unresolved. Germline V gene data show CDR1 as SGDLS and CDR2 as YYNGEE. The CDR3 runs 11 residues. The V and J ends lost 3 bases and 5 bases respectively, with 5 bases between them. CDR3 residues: CASSARYGYTF. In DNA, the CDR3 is TGTGCCAGCAGCGCTAGATATGGCTACACCTTC.

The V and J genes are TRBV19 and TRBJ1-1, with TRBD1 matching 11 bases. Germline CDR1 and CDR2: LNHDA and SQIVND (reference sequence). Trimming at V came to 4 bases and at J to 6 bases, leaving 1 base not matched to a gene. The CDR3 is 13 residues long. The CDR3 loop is CASSRDRGAEAFF. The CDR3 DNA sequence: TGTGCCAGTAGTAGGGACAGGGGGGCTGAAGCTTTCTTT.

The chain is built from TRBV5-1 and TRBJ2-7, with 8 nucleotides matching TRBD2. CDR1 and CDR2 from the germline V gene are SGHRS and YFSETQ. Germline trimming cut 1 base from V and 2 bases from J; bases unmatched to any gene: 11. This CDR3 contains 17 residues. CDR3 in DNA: TGCGCCAGCAGCTTGTATATCGGGGGGGCCGGAGCCTACGAGCAGTACTTC. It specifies CASSLYIGGAGAYEQYF.

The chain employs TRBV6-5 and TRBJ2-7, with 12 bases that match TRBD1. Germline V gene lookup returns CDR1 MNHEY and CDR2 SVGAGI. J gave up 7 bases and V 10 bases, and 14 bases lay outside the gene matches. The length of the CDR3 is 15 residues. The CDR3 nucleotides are TGTGCCACCCAATCGGCGGGACAGGGGGCGTGGGAGCAGTACGTC. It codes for CATQSAGQGAWEQYV.

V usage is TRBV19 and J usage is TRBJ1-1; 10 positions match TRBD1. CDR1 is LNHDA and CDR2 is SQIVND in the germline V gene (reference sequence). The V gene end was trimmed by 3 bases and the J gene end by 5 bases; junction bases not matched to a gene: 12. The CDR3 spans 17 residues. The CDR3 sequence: CASSIEGDWTGGTEAFF. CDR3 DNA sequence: TGTGCCAGTAGTATCGAGGGGGATTGGACAGGGGGTACTGAAGCTTTCTTT. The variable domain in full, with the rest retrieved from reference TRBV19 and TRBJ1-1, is DGGITQSPKYLFRKEGQNVTLSCEQNLNHDAMYWYRQDPGQGLRLIYYSQIVNDFQKGDIAEGYSVSREKKESFPLTVTSAQKNPTAFYLCASSIEGDWTGGTEAFFGQGTRLTVV.

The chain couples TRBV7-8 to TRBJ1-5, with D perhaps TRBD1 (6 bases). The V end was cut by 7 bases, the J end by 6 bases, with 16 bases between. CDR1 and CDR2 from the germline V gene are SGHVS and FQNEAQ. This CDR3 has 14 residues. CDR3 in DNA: TGTGCCAGCACCCCGCTTAGGGGGGGTCAGCCCCAGCATTTT. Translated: CASTPLRGGQPQHF.

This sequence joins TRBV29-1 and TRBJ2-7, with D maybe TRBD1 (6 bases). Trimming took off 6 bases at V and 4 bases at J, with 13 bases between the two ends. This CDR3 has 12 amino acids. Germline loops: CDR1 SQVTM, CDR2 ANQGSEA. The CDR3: CSVSGVSYEQYF. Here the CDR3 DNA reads TGCAGCGTATCAGGGGTTTCTTACGAGCAGTACTTC.

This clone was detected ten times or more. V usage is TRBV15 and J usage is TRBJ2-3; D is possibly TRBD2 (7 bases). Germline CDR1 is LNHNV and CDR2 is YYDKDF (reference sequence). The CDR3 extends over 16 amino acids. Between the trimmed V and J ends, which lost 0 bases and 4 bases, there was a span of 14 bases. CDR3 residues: CATSRDRGGRADTQYF. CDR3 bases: TGTGCCACCAGCAGAGATAGAGGGGGGAGGGCAGATACGCAGTATTTT.

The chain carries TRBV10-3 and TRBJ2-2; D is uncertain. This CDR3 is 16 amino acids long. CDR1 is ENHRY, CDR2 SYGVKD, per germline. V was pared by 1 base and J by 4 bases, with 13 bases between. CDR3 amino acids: CAISEYSGRITGELFF. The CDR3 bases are TGTGCCATCAGTGAGTATAGTGGTCGAATCACCGGGGAGCTGTTTTTT.

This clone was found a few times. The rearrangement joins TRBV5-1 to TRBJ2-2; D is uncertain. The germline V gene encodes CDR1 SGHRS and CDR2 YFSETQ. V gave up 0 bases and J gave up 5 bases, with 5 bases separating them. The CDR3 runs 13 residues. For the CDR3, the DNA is TGCGCCAGCAGCTTGGGACTGACCGGGGAGCTGTTTTTT. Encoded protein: CASSLGLTGELFF.

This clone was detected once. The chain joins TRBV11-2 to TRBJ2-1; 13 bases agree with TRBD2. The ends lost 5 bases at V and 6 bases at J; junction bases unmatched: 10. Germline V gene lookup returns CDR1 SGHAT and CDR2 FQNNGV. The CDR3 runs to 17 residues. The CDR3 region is CASSLRLAGGTINEQFF. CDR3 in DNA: TGTGCCAGCAGCCTCCGACTAGCGGGGGGCACAATCAATGAGCAGTTCTTC. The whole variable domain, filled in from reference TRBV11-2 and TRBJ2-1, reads EAGVAQSPRYKIIEKRQSVAFWCNPISGHATLYWYQQILGQGPKLLIQFQNNGVVDDSQLPKDRFSAERLKGVDSTLKIQPAKLEDSAVYLCASSLRLAGGTINEQFFGPGTRLTVL.

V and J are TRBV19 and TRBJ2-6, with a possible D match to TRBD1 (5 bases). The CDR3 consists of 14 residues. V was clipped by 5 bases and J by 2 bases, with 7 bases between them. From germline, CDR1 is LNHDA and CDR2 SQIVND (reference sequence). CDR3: CASSPGTGANVLTF. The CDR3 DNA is TGTGCCAGTAGTCCAGGGACTGGGGCCAACGTCCTGACTTTC.

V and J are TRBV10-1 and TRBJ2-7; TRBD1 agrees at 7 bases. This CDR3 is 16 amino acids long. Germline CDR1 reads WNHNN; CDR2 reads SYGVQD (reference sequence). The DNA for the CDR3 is TGCGCCAGCAAGGGGACAGCACCTACAGCAGCGGTGGTGTTGGGAGTC. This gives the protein CASKGTAPTAAVVLGV.

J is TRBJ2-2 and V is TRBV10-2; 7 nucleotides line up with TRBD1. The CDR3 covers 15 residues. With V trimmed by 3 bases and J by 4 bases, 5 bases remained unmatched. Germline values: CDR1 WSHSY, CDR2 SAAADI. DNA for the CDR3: TGCGCCAGCAGTGACCGACAGGGTATCACCGGGGAGCTGTTTTTT. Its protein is CASSDRQGITGELFF.

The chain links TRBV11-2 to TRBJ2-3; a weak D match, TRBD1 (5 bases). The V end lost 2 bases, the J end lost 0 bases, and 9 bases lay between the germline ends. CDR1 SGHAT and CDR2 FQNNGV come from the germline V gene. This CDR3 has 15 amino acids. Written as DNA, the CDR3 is TGTGCCAGCAGCTTATGGGGCGTTAGCACAGATACGCAGTATTTT. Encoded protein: CASSLWGVSTDTQYF.

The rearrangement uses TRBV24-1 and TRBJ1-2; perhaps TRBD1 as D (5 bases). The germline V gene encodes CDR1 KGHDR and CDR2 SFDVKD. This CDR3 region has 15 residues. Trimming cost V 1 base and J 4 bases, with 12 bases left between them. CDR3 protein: CATSDFRGYGYGYTF. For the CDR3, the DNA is TGTGCCACCAGTGATTTTAGGGGCTATGGCTATGGCTACACCTTC.

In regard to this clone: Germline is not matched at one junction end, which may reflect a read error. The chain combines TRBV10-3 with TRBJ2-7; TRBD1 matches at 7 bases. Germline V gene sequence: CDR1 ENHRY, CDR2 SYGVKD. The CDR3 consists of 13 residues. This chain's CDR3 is CAIGDRVDYEQYF. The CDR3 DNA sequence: TGTGCCATCGGTGACAGGGTGGACTACGAGCAGTACTTC.

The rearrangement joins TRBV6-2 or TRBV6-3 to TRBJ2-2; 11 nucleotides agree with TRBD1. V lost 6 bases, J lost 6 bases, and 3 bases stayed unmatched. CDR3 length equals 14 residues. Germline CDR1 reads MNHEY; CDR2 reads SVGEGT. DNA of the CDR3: TGTGCCAGCAGCCGGGACAGGGGGGCCGGGGAGCTGTTTTTT. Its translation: CASSRDRGAGELFF.

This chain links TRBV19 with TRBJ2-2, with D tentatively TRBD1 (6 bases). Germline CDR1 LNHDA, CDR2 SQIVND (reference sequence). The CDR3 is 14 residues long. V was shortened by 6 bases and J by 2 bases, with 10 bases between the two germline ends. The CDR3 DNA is TGTGCCAGTAGCTTGGACAGTAACACCGGGGAGCTGTTTTTT. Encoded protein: CASSLDSNTGELFF.

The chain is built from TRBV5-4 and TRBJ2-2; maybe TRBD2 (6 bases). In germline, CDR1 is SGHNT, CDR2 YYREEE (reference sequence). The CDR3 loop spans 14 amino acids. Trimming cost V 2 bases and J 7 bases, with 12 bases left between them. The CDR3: CASSLWGDDGELFF. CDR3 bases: TGTGCCAGCAGCTTATGGGGGGATGACGGGGAGCTGTTTTTT.

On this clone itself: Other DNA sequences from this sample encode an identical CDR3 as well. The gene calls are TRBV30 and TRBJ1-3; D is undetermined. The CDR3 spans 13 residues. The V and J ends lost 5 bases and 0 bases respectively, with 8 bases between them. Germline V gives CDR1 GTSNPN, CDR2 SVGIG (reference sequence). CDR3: CAWSSSSGNTIYF. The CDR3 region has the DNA TGTGCCTGGTCGAGTAGCTCTGGAAACACCATATATTTT.

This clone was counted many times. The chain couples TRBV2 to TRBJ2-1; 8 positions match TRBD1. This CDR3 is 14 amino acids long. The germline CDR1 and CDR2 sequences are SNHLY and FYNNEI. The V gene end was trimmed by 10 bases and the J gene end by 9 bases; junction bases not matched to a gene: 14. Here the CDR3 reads CATKTGEVQGEQFF. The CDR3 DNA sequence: TGTGCCACGAAGACAGGGGAGGTTCAGGGTGAGCAGTTCTTC.

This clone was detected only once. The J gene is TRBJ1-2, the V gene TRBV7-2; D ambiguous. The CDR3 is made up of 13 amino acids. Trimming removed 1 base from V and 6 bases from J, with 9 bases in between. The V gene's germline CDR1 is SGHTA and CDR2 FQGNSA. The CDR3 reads CASSLVRVDGYTF. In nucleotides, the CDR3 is TGTGCCAGCAGCTTAGTTCGGGTTGATGGCTACACCTTC.

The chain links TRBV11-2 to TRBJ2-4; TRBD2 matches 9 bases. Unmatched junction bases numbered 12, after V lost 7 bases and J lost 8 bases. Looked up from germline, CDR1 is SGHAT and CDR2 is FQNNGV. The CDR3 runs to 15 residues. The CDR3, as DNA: TGTGCCAGCAACCCCGGTGGCGGGGGGGCCGACATTCAGTACTTC. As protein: CASNPGGGGADIQYF.

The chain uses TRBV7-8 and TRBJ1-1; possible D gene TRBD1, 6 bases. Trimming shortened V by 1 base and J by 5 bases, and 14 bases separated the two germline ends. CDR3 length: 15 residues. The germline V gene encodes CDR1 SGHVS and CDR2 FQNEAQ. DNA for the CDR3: TGTGCCAGCAGCTTAGGGCCCAGGGGAAGTACTGAAGCTTTCTTT. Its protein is CASSLGPRGSTEAFF.